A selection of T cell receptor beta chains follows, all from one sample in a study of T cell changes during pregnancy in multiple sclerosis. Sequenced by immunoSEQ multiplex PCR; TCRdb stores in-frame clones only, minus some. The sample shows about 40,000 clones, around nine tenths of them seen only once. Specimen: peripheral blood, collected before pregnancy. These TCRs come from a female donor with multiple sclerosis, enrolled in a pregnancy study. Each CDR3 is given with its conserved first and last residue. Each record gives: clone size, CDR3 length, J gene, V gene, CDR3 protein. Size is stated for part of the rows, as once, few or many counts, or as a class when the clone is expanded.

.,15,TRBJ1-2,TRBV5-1,CASSLVLSSNYGYTF
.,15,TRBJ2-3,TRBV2,CASSDQGIGLDTQYF
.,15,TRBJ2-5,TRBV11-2,CASNYRELGLETQYF
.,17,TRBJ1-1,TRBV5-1,CASSLFSGSLLNTEAFF
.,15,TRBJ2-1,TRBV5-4,CASSFDSGAYNEQFF
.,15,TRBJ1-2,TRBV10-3,CAISEGGQAFGGYTF
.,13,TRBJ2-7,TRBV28,CASTRGTGYEQYF
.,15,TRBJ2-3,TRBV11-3,CASSLSSGLADTQYF
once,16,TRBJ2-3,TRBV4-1,CASSPKLAGGSDTQYF
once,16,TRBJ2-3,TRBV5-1,CASSPLAGGVADTQYF
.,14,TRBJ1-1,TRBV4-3,CASSQWGGSTEAFF
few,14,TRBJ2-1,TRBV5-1,CASSLGGRDNEQFF
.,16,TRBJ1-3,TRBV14,CASSQDTLSSGNTIYF
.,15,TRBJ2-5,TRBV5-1,CASSWTRGAGETQYF